This T cell receptor beta chain is from a study of T cells in localized non-small cell lung cancer. Using immunoSEQ multiplex PCR, the repertoire was profiled, and TCRdb retains in-frame clones only, with some absent. The table includes 35,000 to 45,000 clones, 88% detected once. This clone was detected only a few times. Its antigen is undetermined. Study conclusions and caveats: Tumor showed lower T cell clonality than uninvolved adjacent lung, where it was highest. Appearing in adjacent lung were a median about 60 of the top 100 tumor clones. Analysis by sequencing included only one tumor region, so heterogeneity remains possible. Overall survival was longer when the density of T cells in the blood was higher.

The specimen comprised peripheral blood, sampled before any cancer treatment. The sequence was collected from a female donor at least 60 years old with stage I squamous cell lung carcinoma.

The CDR3 DNA reads as TGCGCCAGCAGCCCCGAGGGGGACACGTGGGATGGCTACACCTTC. Translated, it gives CASSPEGDTWDGYTF. This sequence joins TRBV4-3 and TRBJ1-2; a possible D gene is TRBD1 (6 bases). V gave up 4 bases and J gave up 6 bases, with 18 bases separating them. CDR3 length equals 15 residues. Looked up from germline, CDR1 is LGHNA and CDR2 is YSLEER.